This TCR beta chain came from a study of shared clonotypes between healthy human individuals. Study results and limitations: It was anticipated that sequencing depth would influence how many clonotypes donors shared. A handful of donors showed sharing of around 5% of naive CD4 clonotypes. Only blood was sampled; tissue repertoires likely differ.

As for this clone: Its antigen remains unknown.

CDR1 and CDR2 from the germline V gene are MDHEN and SYDVKM. This CDR3 spans 15 amino acids. The trim removed 8 bases at V and 1 base at J, leaving 6 bases unmatched. Several immunoSEQ plates received, in even portions, the genomic DNA of each subset. Assay: immunoSEQ multiplex PCR; the TCRdb copy retains only in-frame clones and omits some. This sample yields under 120,000 clones, of which less than 80% are seen a single time; around 26% belongs to the top ten. The sample consisted of memory CD8+ T cells sorted from blood. This sample's subset: CD45RO+ cells pooled with CCR7-negative TemRA cells. The V gene is TRBV28, the J gene TRBJ2-3, with 10 bases lining up with TRBD2. This TCR came from a woman in her twenties or thirties in good health. The CDR3 region is CASVSSGSGTDTQYF. The CDR3 DNA reads as TGTGCCAGCGTTTCTAGCGGGAGTGGCACAGATACGCAGTATTTT.